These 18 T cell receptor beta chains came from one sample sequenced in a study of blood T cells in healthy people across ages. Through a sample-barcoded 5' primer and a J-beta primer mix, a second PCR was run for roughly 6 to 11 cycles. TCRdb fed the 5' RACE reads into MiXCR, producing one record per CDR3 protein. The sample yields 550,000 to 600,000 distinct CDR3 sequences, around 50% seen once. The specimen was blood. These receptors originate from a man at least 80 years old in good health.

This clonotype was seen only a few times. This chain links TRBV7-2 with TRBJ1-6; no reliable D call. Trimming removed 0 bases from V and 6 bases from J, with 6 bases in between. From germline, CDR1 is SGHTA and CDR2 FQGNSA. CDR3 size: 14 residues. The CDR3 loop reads CASSLAGSNSPLHF. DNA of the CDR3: TGTGCCAGCAGCTTAGCCGGAAGTAATTCACCCCTCCACTTT.

The CDR3 loop is CASSVQYF. The DNA of the CDR3 is TGTGCCAGCAGCGTGCAGTACTTC. The rearrangement uses TRBV21-1 and TRBJ2-7. TRBV21-1 has pseudogene status. The CDR3 length is 8 residues.

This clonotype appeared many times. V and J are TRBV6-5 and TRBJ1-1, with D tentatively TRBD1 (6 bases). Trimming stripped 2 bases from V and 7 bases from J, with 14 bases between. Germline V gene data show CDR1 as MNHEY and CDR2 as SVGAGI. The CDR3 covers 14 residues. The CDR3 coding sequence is TGTGCCAGCAGTTACCTCCCCGGGGGCGGTGAAGCTTTCTTT. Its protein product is CASSYLPGGGEAFF.

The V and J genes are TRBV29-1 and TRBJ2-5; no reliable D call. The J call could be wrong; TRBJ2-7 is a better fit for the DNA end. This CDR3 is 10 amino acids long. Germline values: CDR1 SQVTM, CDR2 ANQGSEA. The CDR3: CSIRDSEQYF. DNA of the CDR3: TGCAGCATACGAGACTCCGAGCAGTACTTC.

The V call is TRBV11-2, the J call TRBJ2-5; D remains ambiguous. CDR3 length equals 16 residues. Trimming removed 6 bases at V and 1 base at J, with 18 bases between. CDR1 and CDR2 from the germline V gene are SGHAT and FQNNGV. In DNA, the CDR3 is TGTGCCAGCAGGCGAACCAGGAGCCATCGCCAAGAGACCCAGTACTTC. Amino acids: CASRRTRSHRQETQYF. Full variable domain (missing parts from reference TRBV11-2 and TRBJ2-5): EAGVAQSPRYKIIEKRQSVAFWCNPISGHATLYWYQQILGQGPKLLIQFQNNGVVDDSQLPKDRFSAERLKGVDSTLKIQPAKLEDSAVYLCASRRTRSHRQETQYFGPGTRLLVL.

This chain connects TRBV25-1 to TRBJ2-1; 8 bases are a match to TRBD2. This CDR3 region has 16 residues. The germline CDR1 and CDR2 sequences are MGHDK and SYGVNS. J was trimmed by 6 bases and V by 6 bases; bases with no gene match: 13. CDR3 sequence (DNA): TGTGCCAGCAGCCATATTAGCGGGGAAATCCGCAATGAGCAGTTCTTC. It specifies CASSHISGEIRNEQFF.

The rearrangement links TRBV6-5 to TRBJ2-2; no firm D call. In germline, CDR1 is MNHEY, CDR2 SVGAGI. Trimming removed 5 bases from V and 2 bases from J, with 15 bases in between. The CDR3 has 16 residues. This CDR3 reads CASSPRAGANTGELFF. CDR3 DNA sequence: TGTGCCAGCAGTCCCCGGGCAGGCGCAAACACCGGGGAGCTGTTTTTT.

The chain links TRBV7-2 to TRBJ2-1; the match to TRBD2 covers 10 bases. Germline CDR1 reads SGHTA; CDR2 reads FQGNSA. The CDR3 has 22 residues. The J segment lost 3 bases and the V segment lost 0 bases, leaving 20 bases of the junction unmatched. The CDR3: CASSLAPLVSGGRAFHYNEQFF. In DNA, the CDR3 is TGTGCCAGCAGCTTAGCCCCCTTGGTTAGCGGGGGGCGTGCCTTCCACTACAATGAGCAGTTCTTC.

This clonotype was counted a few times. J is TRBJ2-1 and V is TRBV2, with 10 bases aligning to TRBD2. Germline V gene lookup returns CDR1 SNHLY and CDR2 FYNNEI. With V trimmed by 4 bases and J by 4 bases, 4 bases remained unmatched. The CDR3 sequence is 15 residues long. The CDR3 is CASSGTSGDYNEQFF. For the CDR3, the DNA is TGTGCCAGCAGTGGGACTAGCGGAGATTACAATGAGCAGTTCTTC.

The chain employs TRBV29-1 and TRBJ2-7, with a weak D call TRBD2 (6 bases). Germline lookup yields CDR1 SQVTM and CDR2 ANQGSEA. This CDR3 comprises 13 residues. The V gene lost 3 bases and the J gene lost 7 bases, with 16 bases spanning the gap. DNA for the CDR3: TGCAGCGTTGAGAAGGGGAGGTTGGGGGAGCAGTACTTC. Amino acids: CSVEKGRLGEQYF.

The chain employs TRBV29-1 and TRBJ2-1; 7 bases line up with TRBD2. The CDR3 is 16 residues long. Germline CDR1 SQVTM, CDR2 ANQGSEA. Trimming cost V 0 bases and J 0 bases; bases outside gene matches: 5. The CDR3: CSVEDYASGSYNEQFF. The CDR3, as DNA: TGCAGCGTTGAAGATTACGCTAGCGGCTCCTACAATGAGCAGTTCTTC.

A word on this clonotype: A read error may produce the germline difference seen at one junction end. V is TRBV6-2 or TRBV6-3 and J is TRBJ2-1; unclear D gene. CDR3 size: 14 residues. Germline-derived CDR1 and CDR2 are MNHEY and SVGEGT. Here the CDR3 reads CASSDSPTIYEQFF. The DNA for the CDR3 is TGTGCCAGCAGTGACTCTCCTACAATTTACGAGCAGTTCTTC.

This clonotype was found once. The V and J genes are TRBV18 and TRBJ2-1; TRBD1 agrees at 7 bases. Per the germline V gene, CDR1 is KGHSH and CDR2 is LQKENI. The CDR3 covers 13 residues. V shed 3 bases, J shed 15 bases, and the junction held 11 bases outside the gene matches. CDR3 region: CASSPLRDRDPFF. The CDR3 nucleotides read TGTGCCAGCTCACCGCTCCGGGACAGAGACCCGTTCTTC. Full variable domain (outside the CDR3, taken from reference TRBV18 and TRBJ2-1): NAGVMQNPRHLVRRRGQEARLRCSPMKGHSHVYWYRQLPEEGLKFMVYLQKENIIDESGMPKERFSAEFPKEGPSILRIQQVVRGDSAAYFCASSPLRDRDPFFGPGTRLTVL.

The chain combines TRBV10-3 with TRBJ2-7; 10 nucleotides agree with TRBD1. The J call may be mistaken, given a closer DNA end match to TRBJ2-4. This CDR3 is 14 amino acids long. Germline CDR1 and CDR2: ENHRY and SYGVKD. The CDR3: CAISEGTGVDIQYF. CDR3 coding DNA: TGTGCCATCAGTGAGGGGACAGGGGTGGACATTCAGTACTTC.

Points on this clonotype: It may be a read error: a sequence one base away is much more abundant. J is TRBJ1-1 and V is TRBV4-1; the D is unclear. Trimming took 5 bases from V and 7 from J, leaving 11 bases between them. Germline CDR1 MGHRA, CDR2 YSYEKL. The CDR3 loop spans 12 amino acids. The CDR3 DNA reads TGCGCCAGCAGCGAGGGAGTCAATGAAGCTTTCTTT. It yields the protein CASSEGVNEAFF.

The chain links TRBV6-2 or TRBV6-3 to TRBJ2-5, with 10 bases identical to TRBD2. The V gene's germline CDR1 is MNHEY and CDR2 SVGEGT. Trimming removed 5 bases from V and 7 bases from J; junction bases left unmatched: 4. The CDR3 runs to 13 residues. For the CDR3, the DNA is TGTGCCAGCAGTAGGGCTAGCGGGAGGACCCAGTACTTC. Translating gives CASSRASGRTQYF.

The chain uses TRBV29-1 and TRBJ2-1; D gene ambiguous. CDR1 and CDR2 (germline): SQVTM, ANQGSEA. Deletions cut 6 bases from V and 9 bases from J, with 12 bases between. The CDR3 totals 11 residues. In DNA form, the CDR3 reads TGCAGCGTGAACATCCTGGGTGAGCAGTTCTTC. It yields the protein CSVNILGEQFF.

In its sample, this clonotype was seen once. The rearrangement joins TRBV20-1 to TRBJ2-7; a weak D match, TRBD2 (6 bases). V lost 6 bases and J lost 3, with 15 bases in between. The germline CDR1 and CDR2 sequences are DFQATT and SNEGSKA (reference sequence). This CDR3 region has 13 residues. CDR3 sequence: CSAMGTSFYEQYF. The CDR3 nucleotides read TGCAGTGCCATGGGTACTAGCTTCTACGAGCAGTACTTC.